This TCR beta chain emerged from a study of tumor-infiltrating lymphocytes in oesophageal squamous cell carcinoma. From the PCR reads, TCRdb called clonotypes with MiXCR, one entry per CDR3 protein. The profile shows around 20,000 distinct CDR3 sequences, 39% of them singletons. By sample fraction, this clonotype is medium-sized. The CDR3 spans 13 residues. V lost 8 bases and J 6 bases, leaving 13 bases between the germline ends. Germline CDR1 KGHSH, CDR2 LQKENI. Input material: esophageal tumor tissue. This receptor was taken from a male donor with esophageal squamous cell carcinoma. The chain links TRBV18 to TRBJ1-4; no firm D call. The CDR3 protein is CASAEGLDEKLFF. The CDR3 nucleotides read TGTGCCAGCGCAGAAGGGTTAGATGAAAAACTGTTTTTT.